This paragraph reports one T cell receptor (beta chain). The antigen remains unidentified. It was the approximately 120-subject validation cohort, separate from the roughly 700-subject first cohort, to which the donors belonged. This entry is derived from a study of cytomegalovirus exposure and HLA in healthy donors. Clones were read by immunoSEQ multiplex PCR, and TCRdb kept only the in-frame ones, dropping some. The top ten hold 3% to 3.5% of the sample, which has 260,000 or so clones, about nine tenths seen once. Study-wide results and caveats: First-cohort TCR clusters tended to co-occur in the roughly 130 validation repertoires, a later analysis found. According to the study, 180 or so TCR beta chains were cytomegalovirus-associated. With high specificity and sensitivity, the classifier reportedly diagnosed cytomegalovirus status.

In germline, CDR1 is LNHNV, CDR2 YYDKDF (reference sequence). The CDR3 is 14 amino acids. The germline V and J ends were trimmed by 0 bases and 0 bases, with 5 bases remaining between them. Sequencing input: PBMCs. The TCR was taken from a woman aged 25-40 years in good health and CMV-seronegative. The chain uses TRBV15 and TRBJ1-1; no definite D call. The CDR3 DNA reads TGTGCCACCAGCAGAGAGGGAGTGAACACTGAAGCTTTCTTT. Its translation: CATSREGVNTEAFF.